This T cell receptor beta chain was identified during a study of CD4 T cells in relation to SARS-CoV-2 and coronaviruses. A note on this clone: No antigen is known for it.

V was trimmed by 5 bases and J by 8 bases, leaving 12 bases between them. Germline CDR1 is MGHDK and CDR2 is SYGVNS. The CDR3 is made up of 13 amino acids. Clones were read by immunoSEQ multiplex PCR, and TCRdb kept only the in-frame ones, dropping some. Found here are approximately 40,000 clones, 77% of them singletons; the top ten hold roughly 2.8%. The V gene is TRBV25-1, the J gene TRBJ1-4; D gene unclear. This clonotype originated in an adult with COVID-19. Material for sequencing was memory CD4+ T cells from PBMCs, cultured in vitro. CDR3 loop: CASSPNTEEKLFF. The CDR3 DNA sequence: TGTGCCAGCAGTCCCAACACCGAAGAAAAACTGTTTTTT.